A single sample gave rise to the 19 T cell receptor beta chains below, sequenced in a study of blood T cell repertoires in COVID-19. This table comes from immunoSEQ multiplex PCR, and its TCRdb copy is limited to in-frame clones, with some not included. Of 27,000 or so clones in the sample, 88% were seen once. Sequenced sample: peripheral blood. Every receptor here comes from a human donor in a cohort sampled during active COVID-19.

The CDR3 sequence is CASSLARVGDTQYF. The CDR3, as DNA: TGCGCCAGCAGCTTGGCCAGGGTTGGAGATACGCAGTATTTT. The gene calls are TRBV5-1 and TRBJ2-3; TRBD1 is a possible D gene (5 bases). CDR1 is SGHRS and CDR2 is YFSETQ in the germline V gene. The ends were cut back, 0 bases at V and 5 bases at J, with 10 bases in the middle. This CDR3 contains 14 residues.

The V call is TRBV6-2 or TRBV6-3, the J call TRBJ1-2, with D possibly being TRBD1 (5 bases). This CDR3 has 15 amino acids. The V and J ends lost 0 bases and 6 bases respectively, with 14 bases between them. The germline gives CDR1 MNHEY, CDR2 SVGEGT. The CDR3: CASSYSGRAIDGYTF. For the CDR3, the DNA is TGTGCCAGCAGTTACTCCGGCAGGGCGATCGATGGCTACACCTTC.

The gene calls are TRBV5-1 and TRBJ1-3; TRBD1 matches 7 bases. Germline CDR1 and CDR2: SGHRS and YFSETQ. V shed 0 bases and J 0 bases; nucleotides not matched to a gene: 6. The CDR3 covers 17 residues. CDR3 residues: CASSLAPTGSSGNTIYF. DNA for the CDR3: TGCGCCAGCAGCTTGGCACCGACAGGGAGCTCTGGAAACACCATATATTTT.

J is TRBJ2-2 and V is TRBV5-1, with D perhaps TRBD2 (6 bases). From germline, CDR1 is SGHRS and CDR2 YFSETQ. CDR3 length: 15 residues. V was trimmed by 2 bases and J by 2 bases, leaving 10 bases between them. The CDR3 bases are TGCGCCAGCAGCTTCCGGGACTCCAACACCGGGGAGCTGTTTTTT. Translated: CASSFRDSNTGELFF.

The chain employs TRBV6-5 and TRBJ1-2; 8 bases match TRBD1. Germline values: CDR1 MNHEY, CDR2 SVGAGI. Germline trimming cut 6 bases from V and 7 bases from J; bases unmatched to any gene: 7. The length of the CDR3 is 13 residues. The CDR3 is CASSQDQGAGYTF. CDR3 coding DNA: TGTGCCAGCAGCCAAGATCAGGGGGCTGGCTACACCTTC.

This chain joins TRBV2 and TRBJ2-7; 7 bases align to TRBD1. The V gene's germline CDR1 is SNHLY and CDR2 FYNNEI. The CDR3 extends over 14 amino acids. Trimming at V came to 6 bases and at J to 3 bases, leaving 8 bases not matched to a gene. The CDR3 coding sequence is TGTGCCAGCAGGGCATCGAGGACAGGCTACGAGCAGTACTTC. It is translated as CASRASRTGYEQYF.

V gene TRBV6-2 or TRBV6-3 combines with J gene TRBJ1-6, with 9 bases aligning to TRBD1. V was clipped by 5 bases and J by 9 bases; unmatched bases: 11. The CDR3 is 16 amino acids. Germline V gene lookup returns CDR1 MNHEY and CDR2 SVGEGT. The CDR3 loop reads CASSPGRGTGSSPLHF. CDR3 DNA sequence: TGTGCCAGCAGTCCCGGGCGCGGGACAGGGAGTTCACCCCTCCACTTT.

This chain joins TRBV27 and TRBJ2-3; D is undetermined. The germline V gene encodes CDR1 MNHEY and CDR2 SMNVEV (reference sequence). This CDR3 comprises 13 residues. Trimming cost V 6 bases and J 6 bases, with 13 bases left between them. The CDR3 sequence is CASSPFFADTQYF. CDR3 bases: TGTGCCAGCAGCCCCTTTTTTGCGGATACGCAGTATTTT.

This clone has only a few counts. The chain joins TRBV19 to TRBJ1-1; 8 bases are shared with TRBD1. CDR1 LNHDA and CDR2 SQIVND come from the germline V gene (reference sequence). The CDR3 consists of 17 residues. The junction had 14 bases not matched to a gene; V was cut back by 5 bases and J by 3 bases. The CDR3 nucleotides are TGTGCCAGTAGTGGAACCAGGGGGCGCGATTGGGACACTGAAGCTTTCTTT. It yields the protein CASSGTRGRDWDTEAFF. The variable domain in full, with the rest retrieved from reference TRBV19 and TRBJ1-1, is DGGITQSPKYLFRKEGQNVTLSCEQNLNHDAMYWYRQDPGQGLRLIYYSQIVNDFQKGDIAEGYSVSREKKESFPLTVTSAQKNPTAFYLCASSGTRGRDWDTEAFFGQGTRLTVV.

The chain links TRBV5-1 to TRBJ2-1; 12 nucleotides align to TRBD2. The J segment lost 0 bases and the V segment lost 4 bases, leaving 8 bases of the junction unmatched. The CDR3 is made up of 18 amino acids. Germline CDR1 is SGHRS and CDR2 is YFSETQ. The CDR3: CASSQTSGGLSSYNEQFF. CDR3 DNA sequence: TGCGCCAGCAGCCAGACTAGCGGGGGCTTAAGCTCCTACAATGAGCAGTTCTTC.

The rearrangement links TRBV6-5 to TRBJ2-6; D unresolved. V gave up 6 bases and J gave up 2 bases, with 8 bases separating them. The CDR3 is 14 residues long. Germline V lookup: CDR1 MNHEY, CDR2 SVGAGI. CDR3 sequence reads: CASSTAAGANVLTF. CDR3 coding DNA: TGTGCCAGCAGCACCGCAGCTGGGGCCAACGTCCTGACTTTC.

The CDR3 DNA sequence: TGTGCCAGCACCCAGGGGTACCATGGCTACACCTTC. Translating it yields CASTQGYHGYTF. This chain connects TRBV12-3 or TRBV12-4 to TRBJ1-2; D may be TRBD1 (6 bases). The CDR3 spans 12 residues. V lost 7 bases and J 6 bases, leaving 12 bases between the germline ends.

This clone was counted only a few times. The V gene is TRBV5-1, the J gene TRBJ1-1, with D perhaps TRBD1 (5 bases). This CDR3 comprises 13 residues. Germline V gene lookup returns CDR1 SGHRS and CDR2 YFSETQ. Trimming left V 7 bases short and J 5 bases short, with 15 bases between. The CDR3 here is CASRAPGLTEAFF. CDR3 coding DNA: TGCGCCAGCCGAGCCCCAGGGTTGACTGAAGCTTTCTTT.

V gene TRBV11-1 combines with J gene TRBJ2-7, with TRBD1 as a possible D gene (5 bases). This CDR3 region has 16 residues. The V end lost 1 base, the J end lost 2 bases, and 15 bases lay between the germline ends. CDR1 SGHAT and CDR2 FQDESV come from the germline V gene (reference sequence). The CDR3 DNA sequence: TGTGCCAGCAGCTTAGAAGGGGCCCCTGCCCCCTACGAGCAGTACTTC. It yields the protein CASSLEGAPAPYEQYF. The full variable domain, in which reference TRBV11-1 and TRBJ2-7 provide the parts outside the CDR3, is EAEVAQSPRYKITEKSQAVAFWCDPISGHATLYWYRQILGQGPELLVQFQDESVVDDSQLPKDRFSAERLKGVDSTLKIQPAELGDSAMYLCASSLEGAPAPYEQYFGPGTRLTVT.

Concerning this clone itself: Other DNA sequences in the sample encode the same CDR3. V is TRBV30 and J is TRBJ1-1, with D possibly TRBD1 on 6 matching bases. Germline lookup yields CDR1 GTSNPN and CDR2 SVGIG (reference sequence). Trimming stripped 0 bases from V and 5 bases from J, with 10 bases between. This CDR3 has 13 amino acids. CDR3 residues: CAWSVQGRTEAFF. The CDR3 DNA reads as TGTGCCTGGAGTGTACAGGGTCGTACTGAAGCTTTCTTT.

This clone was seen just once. CDR3 in amino acids: CASSLAGLAGVTGELFF. In DNA form, the CDR3 reads TGTGCCAGCAGCTTAGCTGGTCTAGCGGGAGTTACCGGGGAGCTGTTTTTT. The J gene is TRBJ2-2, the V gene TRBV7-9; 10 bases line up with TRBD2. The ends lost 0 bases at V and 5 bases at J; junction bases unmatched: 6. The CDR3 loop spans 17 amino acids. Germline V gene lookup returns CDR1 SEHNR and CDR2 FQNEAQ (reference sequence).

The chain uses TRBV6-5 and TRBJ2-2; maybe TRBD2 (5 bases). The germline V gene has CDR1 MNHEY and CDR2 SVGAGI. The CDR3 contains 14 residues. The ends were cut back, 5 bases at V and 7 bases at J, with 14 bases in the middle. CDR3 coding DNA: TGTGCCAGCAGTAAAAGACTACGGGACGGGGAGCTGTTTTTT. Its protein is CASSKRLRDGELFF.

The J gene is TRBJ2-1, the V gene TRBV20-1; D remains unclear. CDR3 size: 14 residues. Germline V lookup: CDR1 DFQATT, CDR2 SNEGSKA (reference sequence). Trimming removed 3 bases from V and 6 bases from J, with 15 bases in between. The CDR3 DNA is TGCAGTGCTAGTTGGGTTAGCAGAGGCAATGAGCAGTTCTTC. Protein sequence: CSASWVSRGNEQFF.

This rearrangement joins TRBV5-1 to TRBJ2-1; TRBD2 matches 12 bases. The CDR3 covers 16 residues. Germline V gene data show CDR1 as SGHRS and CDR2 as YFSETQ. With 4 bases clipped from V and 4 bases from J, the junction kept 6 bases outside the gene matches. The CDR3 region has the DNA TGCGCCAGCAGCAATGGACTAGCGGGGCCATACAATGAGCAGTTCTTC. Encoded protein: CASSNGLAGPYNEQFF.